This T cell receptor (beta chain) comes out of a study of control samples from healthy donors and cancer patients. Germline V gives CDR1 SGDLS, CDR2 YYNGEE. This CDR3 is 14 amino acids long. Trimming left V 2 bases short and J 0 bases short, with 8 bases between. The method was immunoSEQ multiplex PCR; TCRdb's version includes in-frame clones alone and lacks a portion of them. The sample has about 69,000 clones; approximately 80% are singletons. V and J are TRBV9 and TRBJ1-2; tentatively, D is TRBD1 (5 bases). Sequencing was performed on PBMCs. The TCR was taken from a woman between 45 and 65 years old with lung cancer. Written as DNA, the CDR3 is TGTGCCAGCAGCGTCGGGACCGCTAACTATGGCTACACCTTC. Protein sequence: CASSVGTANYGYTF.